The TCR beta chain under discussion was sequenced for a study of identical twins. This clonotype has only a few counts. J lost 6 bases, V lost 3 bases, and 7 bases had no gene match. The CDR3 has 14 residues. The germline gives CDR1 SQVTM, CDR2 ANQGSEA. A single record per CDR3 protein comes from TCRdb applying MiXCR to the 5' RACE reads. Found here are 690,000 or so distinct CDR3 sequences, under 9% of them singletons; the top ten hold roughly 0.97%. The sample was also reused in another study, on yellow fever vaccine responses in identical twins.

The chain joins TRBV29-1 to TRBJ1-2; TRBD1 aligns across 10 bases. Sequenced sample: PBMCs. This clonotype was sampled from a young woman in good health. The DNA for the CDR3 is TGCAGCGTTGACAGGACAGGGGGGACGCATGGCTACACCTTC. Encoded protein: CSVDRTGGTHGYTF.